This T cell receptor beta chain was sequenced for a study of radiation and T cells in renal cell carcinoma. Study in general: Nephrectomy followed 15 Gy stereotactic body radiation by 4 weeks. Findings and limits, study-wide: From baseline, blood top tumor clonotypes peaked at 2 weeks post-radiation.

Time point described: blood 2 weeks post-SBRT. Treatment reported: 15 Gy SBRT to primary tumor, nephrectomy 4 weeks later. After SBRT, blood was collected at 2 and 4 weeks, plus baseline. Clear cell pathology was present in this patient's renal cell carcinoma. CDR1 and CDR2 from the germline V gene are SNHLY and FYNNEI. V was shortened by 6 bases and J by 1 base, with 11 bases between the two germline ends. This CDR3 contains 14 residues. Concerning this clone: As yet, its antigen is unknown.

Sequencing used immunoSEQ multiplex PCR; TCRdb keeps in-frame clones, though not all of them. The sample records 120,000 or so clones, roughly four fifths being singletons. The rearrangement joins TRBV2 to TRBJ2-3, with D uncertain. Specimen: blood, collected from a patient whose treatment included radiotherapy and nephrectomy. This sequence was found in a man aged 50 to 59 with renal cell carcinoma. CDR3: CASRDRSRTDTQYF. In DNA form, the CDR3 reads TGTGCCAGCAGAGATCGGAGCCGCACAGATACGCAGTATTTT. The variable domain in full, with the rest retrieved from reference TRBV2 and TRBJ2-3, is EPEVTQTPSHQVTQMGQEVILRCVPISNHLYFYWYRQILGQKVEFLVSFYNNEISEKSEIFDDQFSVERPDGSNFTLKIRSTKLEDSAMYFCASRDRSRTDTQYFGPGTRLTVL.